This passage covers 32 T cell receptor beta chains from one sample sequenced in a study of T cell responses to AZD1222 COVID-19 vaccine. The assay was immunoSEQ multiplex PCR, and TCRdb's table has in-frame clones only and misses some. The top ten hold about 1.3% of the sample, which has about 160,000 clones, 94% seen once. The sample here was peripheral blood, taken on day 0 of AZD1222 vaccination. These receptors all stem from an adult in good health.

This chain uses TRBV11-2 with TRBJ2-7, with a possible D match to TRBD2 (5 bases). Germline V gives CDR1 SGHAT, CDR2 FQNNGV. Trimming removed 1 base at V and 3 bases at J, with 10 bases between. The length of the CDR3 is 14 residues. CDR3 amino acids: CASSLGEGVYEQYV. CDR3 bases: TGTGCCAGCAGCTTAGGTGAGGGAGTCTACGAGCAGTACGTC.

The CDR3 is CASSQMTSGIDTQYF. The CDR3 coding sequence is TGTGCCAGCAGTCAAATGACTAGCGGGATAGATACGCAGTATTTT. The chain carries TRBV27 and TRBJ2-3; 11 positions match TRBD2. The length of the CDR3 is 15 residues. Germline CDR1 reads MNHEY; CDR2 reads SMNVEV (reference sequence). V dropped 5 bases and J dropped 5; count of bases not matched to a gene: 6.

The gene calls are TRBV7-8 and TRBJ1-1; D is undetermined. CDR1 and CDR2 from the germline V gene are SGHVS and FQNEAQ. The ends were cut back, 4 bases at V and 0 bases at J, with 15 bases in the middle. The CDR3 loop spans 16 amino acids. DNA for the CDR3: TGTGCCAGCAGCTCCTCGTCCTCCGGGCTGAACACTGAAGCTTTCTTT. Its translation: CASSSSSSGLNTEAFF.

The V call is TRBV4-2, the J call TRBJ2-3; the D gene is possibly TRBD1 (7 bases). Germline-derived CDR1 and CDR2 are LGHNA and YNFKEQ. Trimming cost V 1 base and J 1 base, with 21 bases left between them. The CDR3 length is 19 residues. The CDR3 reads CASSQVEGASELGTDTQYF. The CDR3 DNA is TGTGCCAGCAGCCAAGTAGAGGGGGCTAGCGAGTTGGGCACAGATACGCAGTATTTT.

The gene calls are TRBV28 and TRBJ2-3, with a possible D match to TRBD1 (6 bases). The CDR3 loop spans 14 amino acids. Trimming took 5 bases from V and 2 from J, leaving 11 bases between them. Per the germline V gene, CDR1 is MDHEN and CDR2 is SYDVKM. The chain's CDR3 is CASSPGQFTDTQYF. DNA for the CDR3: TGTGCCAGCAGTCCAGGACAGTTCACAGATACGCAGTATTTT.

CDR3 DNA sequence: TGTGCCAGCTCACCTCCTAGTCAGGGGAGCTATGGCTACACCTTC. This codes for CASSPPSQGSYGYTF. The chain employs TRBV18 and TRBJ1-2, with D possibly matching TRBD1 (6 bases). The CDR3 spans 15 residues. V dropped 3 bases and J dropped 4 bases, with 15 bases sitting between them. Germline V gene data show CDR1 as KGHSH and CDR2 as LQKENI.

This chain uses TRBV7-2 with TRBJ1-5, with TRBD1 as a possible D gene (6 bases). The CDR3 sequence is 15 residues long. Trimming pared 3 bases from V and 0 bases from J, leaving 9 bases between. The germline V gene encodes CDR1 SGHTA and CDR2 FQGNSA. This CDR3 reads CASSFTGYSNQPQHF. CDR3 coding DNA: TGTGCCAGCAGCTTTACAGGGTATAGCAATCAGCCCCAGCATTTT. Together with reference TRBV7-2 and TRBJ1-5, the CDR3 gives the full variable domain: GAGVSQSPSNKVTEKGKDVELRCDPISGHTALYWYRQSLGQGLEFLIYFQGNSAPDKSGLPSDRFSAERTGGSVSTLTIQRTQQEDSAVYLCASSFTGYSNQPQHFGDGTRLSIL.

The rearrangement joins TRBV4-2 to TRBJ2-3, with 10 bases identical to TRBD2. The V segment lost 0 bases and the J segment 4 bases; nucleotides outside the gene matches: 4. CDR1 and CDR2 from the germline V gene are LGHNA and YNFKEQ. The CDR3 has 16 amino acids. As DNA, the CDR3 is TGTGCCAGCAGCCAAGAACCGCTAGCGGGGGCAGATACGCAGTATTTT. This encodes CASSQEPLAGADTQYF.

This rearrangement joins TRBV5-1 to TRBJ2-3; D remains unclear. The ends were cut back, 1 base at V and 4 bases at J, with 10 bases in the middle. The CDR3 has 14 residues. The V gene's germline CDR1 is SGHRS and CDR2 YFSETQ. CDR3 loop: CASSLWLFADTQYF. The CDR3 coding sequence is TGCGCCAGCAGCTTGTGGCTGTTTGCAGATACGCAGTATTTT.

The V gene is TRBV7-4, the J gene TRBJ2-7, with D unresolved. CDR1 SGHVT and CDR2 SQSDAQ come from the germline V gene. The CDR3 extends over 14 amino acids. The V end lost 4 bases, the J end lost 5 bases, and 15 bases lay between the germline ends. The CDR3 reads CASSSPPRADEQYV. CDR3 sequence (DNA): TGTGCCAGCAGCTCCCCCCCACGGGCCGACGAGCAGTACGTC.

The J gene is TRBJ2-1, the V gene TRBV11-2, with 7 bases matching TRBD1. With V trimmed by 5 bases and J by 6 bases, 4 bases remained unmatched. The CDR3 has 13 residues. Germline CDR1 and CDR2: SGHAT and FQNNGV. The CDR3 sequence: CASSQDRANEQFF. CDR3 bases: TGTGCCAGCAGCCAAGACAGGGCCAATGAGCAGTTCTTC. The full variable domain, rest sourced from reference TRBV11-2 and TRBJ2-1, is EAGVAQSPRYKIIEKRQSVAFWCNPISGHATLYWYQQILGQGPKLLIQFQNNGVVDDSQLPKDRFSAERLKGVDSTLKIQPAKLEDSAVYLCASSQDRANEQFFGPGTRLTVL.

This chain connects TRBV7-9 to TRBJ1-6; D is ambiguous. CDR1 and CDR2 from the germline V gene are SEHNR and FQNEAQ (reference sequence). CDR3 length: 14 amino acids. With 5 bases removed from V and 3 bases from J, the gap between germline ends came to 8 bases. For the CDR3, the DNA is TGTGCCAGCAGCCTCGGGGACTATAATTCACCCCTCCACTTT. This gives the protein CASSLGDYNSPLHF.

The chain combines TRBV4-2 with TRBJ2-1; TRBD2 matches 8 bases. CDR3 length: 20 amino acids. From germline, CDR1 is LGHNA and CDR2 YNFKEQ. Trimming removed 1 base from V and 0 bases from J; junction bases left unmatched: 14. The CDR3 sequence: CASSQVGYFLGTSSYNEQFF. Written as DNA, the CDR3 is TGTGCCAGCAGCCAAGTTGGATACTTCTTAGGGACTAGCTCCTACAATGAGCAGTTCTTC.

The chain links TRBV4-3 to TRBJ1-3, with D possibly being TRBD1 (6 bases). This CDR3 has 16 amino acids. Trimming took 1 base from V and 0 from J, leaving 10 bases between them. Germline V lookup: CDR1 LGHNA, CDR2 YSLEER. The CDR3 DNA reads as TGCGCCAGCAGCCAAGGAACAGGGAGCTCTGGAAACACCATATATTTT. It is translated as CASSQGTGSSGNTIYF.

This rearrangement joins TRBV6-5 to TRBJ2-3; TRBD2 agrees at 8 bases. V lost 0 bases to trimming and J lost 3 bases; unmatched junction nucleotides: 5. The V gene's germline CDR1 is MNHEY and CDR2 SVGAGI. The CDR3 spans 16 residues. Written as DNA, the CDR3 is TGTGCCAGCAGTTACTCTAGCGGGATAGGAACAGATACGCAGTATTTT. This translates into CASSYSSGIGTDTQYF.

This clone was observed a single time. The rearrangement links TRBV29-1 to TRBJ2-1; no definite D call. The germline V gene encodes CDR1 SQVTM and CDR2 ANQGSEA. Trimming removed 3 bases at V and 3 bases at J, with 12 bases between. The CDR3 has 14 residues. The CDR3 region is CSVDGLVIYNEQFF. DNA of the CDR3: TGCAGCGTTGATGGGCTAGTGATCTACAATGAGCAGTTCTTC.

The rearrangement links TRBV7-8 to TRBJ2-7; no clear D. The V gene's germline CDR1 is SGHVS and CDR2 FQNEAQ. The CDR3 runs to 12 residues. The V gene lost 4 bases and the J gene lost 4 bases, with 8 bases spanning the gap. The chain's CDR3 is CASSSFGYEQYV. In DNA, the CDR3 is TGTGCCAGCAGCTCATTCGGGTACGAGCAGTACGTC.

The chain couples TRBV9 to TRBJ1-3; D gene ambiguous. This CDR3 contains 15 residues. The V and J ends lost 1 base and 5 bases respectively, with 13 bases between them. The germline V gene has CDR1 SGDLS and CDR2 YYNGEE. CDR3 sequence reads: CASSVLPGGRNTIYF. The CDR3 DNA is TGTGCCAGCAGCGTATTACCAGGAGGACGAAACACCATATATTTT.

The rearrangement uses TRBV6-5 and TRBJ2-7; D perhaps matches TRBD1 (5 bases). This CDR3 has 14 residues. The ends were cut back, 10 bases at V and 2 bases at J, with 18 bases in the middle. Germline-derived CDR1 and CDR2 are MNHEY and SVGAGI. CDR3 DNA sequence: TGTGCCACCTACCGGCAGGGTCCCCCCTACGAGCAGTACGTC. Translation gives CATYRQGPPYEQYV.

The chain uses TRBV9 and TRBJ1-5; D remains unclear. CDR1 and CDR2 (germline): SGDLS, YYNGEE. The CDR3 loop spans 16 amino acids. The ends were cut back, 3 bases at V and 0 bases at J, with 13 bases in the middle. The DNA of the CDR3 is TGTGCCAGCAGCGAAGGGATGGGATATAGCAATCAGCCCCAGCATTTT. Encoded protein: CASSEGMGYSNQPQHF.

The chain is built from TRBV19 and TRBJ2-5; D call uncertain. This CDR3 comprises 13 residues. The V end was cut by 5 bases, the J end by 3 bases, with 10 bases between. The germline V gene encodes CDR1 LNHDA and CDR2 SQIVND (reference sequence). CDR3 coding DNA: TGTGCCAGTAGTGGGGAAACTGAAGAGACCCAGTACTTC. Encoded protein: CASSGETEETQYF.

The V and J genes are TRBV4-1 and TRBJ1-2, with 9 bases aligning to TRBD1. Trimming at V came to 4 bases and at J to 6 bases, leaving 9 bases not matched to a gene. The CDR3 sequence is 15 residues long. Per the germline V gene, CDR1 is MGHRA and CDR2 is YSYEKL. The CDR3 bases are TGCGCCAGCAGCCTACCGGGACAGGGACGGAATGGCTACACCTTC. Its translation: CASSLPGQGRNGYTF.

The chain has TRBV19 and TRBJ1-4; D is possibly TRBD1 (5 bases). Germline lookup yields CDR1 LNHDA and CDR2 SQIVND (reference sequence). The CDR3 loop spans 15 amino acids. V gave up 4 bases and J gave up 0 bases, with 9 bases separating them. CDR3 sequence (DNA): TGTGCCAGTAGTACCCTGACAGCAACTAATGAAAAACTGTTTTTT. Amino acid sequence: CASSTLTATNEKLFF.

This chain connects TRBV28 to TRBJ2-1; 8 nucleotides line up with TRBD2. The CDR3 has 15 residues. The junction had 8 bases not matched to a gene; V was cut back by 6 bases and J by 4 bases. CDR1 is MDHEN, CDR2 SYDVKM, per germline. CDR3 in amino acids: CASRGAGTRYNEQFF. Written as DNA, the CDR3 is TGTGCCAGCAGGGGAGCCGGGACTAGGTACAATGAGCAGTTCTTC.

V is TRBV28 and J is TRBJ1-2; 8 bases line up with TRBD1. V shed 3 bases, J shed 8 bases, and the junction held 8 bases outside the gene matches. Germline CDR1 is MDHEN and CDR2 is SYDVKM. CDR3 length: 14 amino acids. The CDR3 is CASSFSQGALGYTF. CDR3 coding DNA: TGTGCCAGCAGTTTCAGTCAGGGGGCGTTAGGCTACACCTTC.

Worth noting for this clone: The sample holds other DNA sequences that translate to the same CDR3. The CDR3, as DNA: TGTGCCAGCAGCGGACAGGGCTATGGCTACACCTTC. Protein product: CASSGQGYGYTF. The chain has TRBV2 and TRBJ1-2; 8 nucleotides line up with TRBD1. Per the germline V gene, CDR1 is SNHLY and CDR2 is FYNNEI. V dropped 6 bases and J dropped 4; count of bases not matched to a gene: 1. The CDR3 spans 12 residues. The complete variable domain, with remaining parts taken from reference TRBV2 and TRBJ1-2, reads EPEVTQTPSHQVTQMGQEVILRCVPISNHLYFYWYRQILGQKVEFLVSFYNNEISEKSEIFDDQFSVERPDGSNFTLKIRSTKLEDSAMYFCASSGQGYGYTFGSGTRLTVV.

This chain uses TRBV25-1 with TRBJ1-6; no firm D call. V was cut by 0 bases and J by 10 bases, with 10 bases left in between. CDR1 is MGHDK and CDR2 is SYGVNS in the germline V gene. The CDR3 covers 14 residues. CDR3 DNA: TGTGCCAGCAGTGAATACCTAAGAGAGTCACCCCTCCACTTT. It translates to CASSEYLRESPLHF.

V gene TRBV2 combines with J gene TRBJ2-1; 10 bases fit TRBD2. Looked up from germline, CDR1 is SNHLY and CDR2 is FYNNEI. With 7 bases clipped from V and 0 bases from J, the junction kept 6 bases outside the gene matches. This CDR3 is built from 16 residues. CDR3 in DNA: TGTGCCAGCAAGGGGGCTAGCGGGAGCTCCTACAATGAGCAGTTCTTC. This codes for CASKGASGSSYNEQFF.

The V gene is TRBV18, the J gene TRBJ2-2; D is ambiguous. V dropped 0 bases and J dropped 6 bases, with 14 bases sitting between them. The CDR3 spans 16 residues. CDR1 and CDR2 (germline): KGHSH, LQKENI. CDR3 bases: TGTGCCAGCTCACCACCAGTTATGAGGATCTCCGGGGAGCTGTTTTTT. This encodes CASSPPVMRISGELFF.

The V and J genes are TRBV5-6 and TRBJ1-1; D is unclear. Germline CDR1 reads SGHDT; CDR2 reads YYEEEE. With 5 bases removed from V and 1 base from J, the gap between germline ends came to 18 bases. This CDR3 contains 16 residues. CDR3 nucleotides: TGTGCCAGCAGGTCACACCCGGACGGTTGGAACACTGAAGCTTTCTTT. This gives the protein CASRSHPDGWNTEAFF.

This clone was seen a single time. The CDR3 spells CASSLPRGPNTGELFF. The DNA for the CDR3 is TGTGCCAGCAGCTTGCCCCGGGGGCCGAACACCGGGGAGCTGTTTTTT. The chain is built from TRBV5-4 and TRBJ2-2; D may match TRBD1 or TRBD2 (6 bases each). Trimming removed 1 base at V and 0 bases at J, with 10 bases between. The CDR3 has 16 amino acids. Per germline, CDR1 SGHNT and CDR2 YYREEE (reference sequence).

This chain uses TRBV5-6 with TRBJ1-4; D is ambiguous. This CDR3 has 15 residues. Germline V lookup: CDR1 SGHDT, CDR2 YYEEEE. The ends were cut back, 4 bases at V and 0 bases at J, with 10 bases in the middle. CDR3 residues: CASSPAGATNEKLFF. The CDR3 bases are TGTGCCAGCAGCCCCGCGGGAGCAACTAATGAAAAACTGTTTTTT.